These T cell receptor beta chains were read from a single sample in a study of post-analysis software for immune sequencing data. TCRdb called the PCR reads again in MiXCR, with one record for every CDR3 protein. Of about 810,000 distinct CDR3 sequences listed, under 70% were seen once; the top ten hold roughly 4.4%. The sequenced sample was blood. The source of these receptors is a girl aged 10 to 17 with multiple sclerosis. The CDR3 runs from the conserved cysteine through the conserved F or W. The D gene is left open where the match is weak. Only some rows state a clone size, as once, few, many or a class for expanded clones.

>TRBJ2-1|TRBV27|-|TRBD2
TGTGCCAGCAGTTTAGGGAGGGCGGGGAAAGGTGAGCAGTTCTTC
CASSLGRAGKGEQFF
>TRBJ2-1|TRBV3-1|-|-
TGTGCCAGCAGCCATGTGTTGGCGACCGCCTACAATGAGCAGTTCTTC
CASSHVLATAYNEQFF
>TRBJ2-7|TRBV7-9|-|-
TGTGCCAGCAGACCGAATGGCGGGTGGACCTACGAGCAGTACTTC
CASRPNGGWTYEQYF
>TRBJ2-5|TRBV20-1|-|TRBD1
TGCAGTGCCGTAAGGGGGCCAGAGACCCAGTACTTC
CSAVRGPETQYF
>TRBJ2-4|TRBV12-3/TRBV12-4|-|-
TGTGCCAGCAGTTTGCGGGGAGGAGCAAGTGGCATTCAGTACTTC
CASSLRGGASGIQYF
>TRBJ2-1|TRBV11-2|once|TRBD2
TGTGCCAGCAGCTTTGATTACGGGGGGGCTTACAATGAGCAGTTCTTC
CASSFDYGGAYNEQFF
>TRBJ2-7|TRBV20-1|-|TRBD2
TGCAGTGCTAGAGATCTAAAAGCTGGGACTAGCTACGAGCAGTACTTC
CSARDLKAGTSYEQYF
>TRBJ1-2|TRBV11-2|few|-
TGTGCCAGCGGGCAACCCAGGGACTTTGGCTACACCTTC
CASGQPRDFGYTF
>TRBJ1-2|TRBV20-1|-|-
TGCAGTGCTCCCTCCTTGGACTATGGCTACACCTTC
CSAPSLDYGYTF
>TRBJ2-3|TRBV15|-|TRBD1
TGTGCCACCAGCAGAGCCAAAGGTCCCAGACAGGGGCGCACAGATACGCAGTATTTT
CATSRAKGPRQGRTDTQYF
>TRBJ2-1|TRBV4-1|-|-
TGCGCCAGCAGCCTCCCGGAAGGCAGGGTGTCGGATTACAATGAGCAGTTCTTC
CASSLPEGRVSDYNEQFF
>TRBJ2-5|TRBV4-1|few|-
TGCGCCAGCAGCCAAGATTTGGGGGTACCCCAGTACTTC
CASSQDLGVPQYF
>TRBJ2-3|TRBV14|-|-
TGTGCCAGCAGCAAGGGTAGGATTACGCAGTATTTT
CASSKGRITQYF
>TRBJ2-1|TRBV6-5|-|-
TGTGCCAGCAGTTACTCGAAGGGTAATGAGCAGTTCTTC
CASSYSKGNEQFF
>TRBJ1-2|TRBV20-1|-|-
TGCAGTGCTAGCCAGGGGCTGGATGGCTACACCTTC
CSASQGLDGYTF
>TRBJ2-7|TRBV6-5|-|-
TGTGCCAGCAGTGACAGCCTATACGAGCAGTACTTC
CASSDSLYEQYF
>TRBJ2-7|TRBV4-1|-|TRBD2
TGCGCCAGCAGCCAAGAGCGGGGGGGACTAGCGGGAGGAACATACGAGCAGTACTTC
CASSQERGGLAGGTYEQYF
>TRBJ2-7|TRBV7-9|-|-
TGTGCCAGCAGCGCAATACAGGGTTCCTACGAGCAGTACTTC
CASSAIQGSYEQYF
>TRBJ2-1|TRBV5-1|-|-
TGCGCCAGCAGCTTGAAGGTCTTACAATCGGATGGGCAGTTCTTC
CASSLKVLQSDGQFF
>TRBJ2-1|TRBV7-2|few|TRBD1
TGTGCCAGCAGACGACCCAAGGAGGGACAGGGGGCCGATGAGCAGTTCTTC
CASRRPKEGQGADEQFF
>TRBJ2-7|TRBV20-1|-|-
TGCAGTGCTAGAGGGACCGACAACTCCTACGAGCAGTACTTC
CSARGTDNSYEQYF
>TRBJ2-4|TRBV7-3|-|TRBD2
TGTGCCAGCAGCCCGACTAGCGGGAGACTCAACATTCAGTACTTC
CASSPTSGRLNIQYF
>TRBJ1-1|TRBV27|-|-
TGTGCCAGCAGCCCACGTGGAGGGAACACTGAAGCTTTCTTT
CASSPRGGNTEAFF
>TRBJ2-7|TRBV12-3/TRBV12-4|few|TRBD1
TGTGCCAGCAGTTCCATGACAGGGGATAGCTCCTACGAGCAGTACTTC
CASSSMTGDSSYEQYF
>TRBJ2-6|TRBV5-1|-|TRBD1
TGCGCCAGCAGCCCCCGGGACAGGGGACATAACTCTGGGGCCAACGTCCTGACTTTC
CASSPRDRGHNSGANVLTF
>TRBJ2-7|TRBV6-1|once|-
TGTGCCAGCAGCCAGGGGCCCTGGGCCTACGAGCAGTACTTC
CASSQGPWAYEQYF
>TRBJ2-5|TRBV20-1|-|-
TGCAGTGCTAGAGATCGAAGGACATCGGAGACCCAGTACTTC
CSARDRRTSETQYF
>TRBJ1-1|TRBV7-3|-|TRBD1
TGTGCCAGCAGCTTAACCCGTAACAGGGGGCGGGGCACTGAAGCTTTCTTT
CASSLTRNRGRGTEAFF
>TRBJ2-7|TRBV4-1|-|TRBD2
TGCGCCAGCAGCCAAGAACTGGGAGGACTAGCGGTATCCTACGAGCAGTACTTC
CASSQELGGLAVSYEQYF
>TRBJ1-1|TRBV7-9|-|-
TGTGCCAGCAGCTTAGACTATGACACTGAAGCTTTCTTT
CASSLDYDTEAFF
>TRBJ2-1|TRBV29-1|few|TRBD1
TGCAGCGGGGATAACAGGGGGGCCTACAATGAGCAGTTCTTC
CSGDNRGAYNEQFF
>TRBJ1-5|TRBV20-1|-|-
TGCAGTGCTAGTGGGGATAATAGTCAGCCCCAGCATTTT
CSASGDNSQPQHF
>TRBJ2-3|TRBV12-3/TRBV12-4|-|TRBD1
TGTGCCAGCAGTCTCGACAGGGCCGCAGATACGCAGTATTTT
CASSLDRAADTQYF
>TRBJ2-5|TRBV20-1|-|-
TGCAGTGCTAGAGATGTAGGAGGGCCTAGAGAGACCCAGTACTTC
CSARDVGGPRETQYF
>TRBJ1-1|TRBV20-1|-|-
TGCAGTGCTAGAGGAAGTTCGGGGGCCACTGAAGCTTTCTTT
CSARGSSGATEAFF
>TRBJ2-1|TRBV9|few|-
TGTGCCAGCAACGGGGGCCGGTCCTACAATGAGCAGTTCTTC
CASNGGRSYNEQFF
>TRBJ1-6|TRBV15|few|-
TGTGCCACCAGCCCAGAGCGAGGACTTTCACCCCTCCACTTT
CATSPERGLSPLHF
>TRBJ2-1|TRBV29-1|-|-
TGCAGCGTCCGGCAGGGGGGCACTGAGCAGTTCTTC
CSVRQGGTEQFF
>TRBJ2-1|TRBV11-2|-|TRBD2
TGTGCCAGCAGCTTATCTAGCGGGAAGGCCGCCTACAATGAGCAGTTCTTC
CASSLSSGKAAYNEQFF
>TRBJ2-3|TRBV25-1|-|-
TGTGCCAGCAGTTCCCGCTCGGGAGATACGCAGTATTTT
CASSSRSGDTQYF
>TRBJ2-7|TRBV20-1|-|TRBD2
TGCAGTGCTAGGACAGCGGGGTACGAGCAGTACTTC
CSARTAGYEQYF
>TRBJ2-1|TRBV20-1|-|TRBD2
TGCAGTGCTAAAAGCGGGAGATCTAATGAGCAGTTCTTC
CSAKSGRSNEQFF
>TRBJ2-3|TRBV2|few|-
TGTGCCAGCACCCAGTGGGCCTTACCCCAAGGGGGGCAGTATTTT
CASTQWALPQGGQYF
>TRBJ2-1|TRBV5-1|few|-
TGCGCCAGCAGCACCGGACCCACCCAGGCGGGTGAGCAGTTCTTC
CASSTGPTQAGEQFF